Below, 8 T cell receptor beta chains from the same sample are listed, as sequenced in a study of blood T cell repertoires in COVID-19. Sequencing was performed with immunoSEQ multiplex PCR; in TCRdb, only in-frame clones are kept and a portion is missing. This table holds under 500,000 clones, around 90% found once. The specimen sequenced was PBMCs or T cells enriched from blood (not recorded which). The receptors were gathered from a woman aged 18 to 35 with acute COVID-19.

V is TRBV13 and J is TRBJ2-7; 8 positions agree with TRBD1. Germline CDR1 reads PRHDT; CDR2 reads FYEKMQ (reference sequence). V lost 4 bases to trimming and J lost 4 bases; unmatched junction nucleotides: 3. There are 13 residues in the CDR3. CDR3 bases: TGTGCCAGCAGCTCGGGACAGGATTACGAGCAGTACTTC. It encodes CASSSGQDYEQYF.

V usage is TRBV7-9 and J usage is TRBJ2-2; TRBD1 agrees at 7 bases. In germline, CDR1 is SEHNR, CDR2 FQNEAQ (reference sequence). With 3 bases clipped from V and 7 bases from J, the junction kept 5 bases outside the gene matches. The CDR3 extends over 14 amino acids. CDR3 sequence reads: CASSLQGVDGELFF. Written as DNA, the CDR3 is TGTGCCAGCAGCTTGCAGGGGGTGGACGGGGAGCTGTTTTTT.

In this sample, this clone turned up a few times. This chain's CDR3 is CASSEEGGKLFF. The DNA for the CDR3 is TGTGCCAGCAGTGAAGAAGGAGGAAAACTGTTTTTT. The chain employs TRBV2 and TRBJ1-4; D ambiguous. V was trimmed by 1 base and J by 10 bases, leaving 7 bases between them. Germline CDR1 reads SNHLY; CDR2 reads FYNNEI. The CDR3 covers 12 residues.

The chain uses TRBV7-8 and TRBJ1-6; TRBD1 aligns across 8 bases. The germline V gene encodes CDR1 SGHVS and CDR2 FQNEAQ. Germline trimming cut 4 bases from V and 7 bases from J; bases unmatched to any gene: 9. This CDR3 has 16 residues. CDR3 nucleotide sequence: TGTGCCAGCAGCTCGAACGACAGGGGCGCCAATTCACCCCTCCACTTT. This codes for CASSSNDRGANSPLHF.

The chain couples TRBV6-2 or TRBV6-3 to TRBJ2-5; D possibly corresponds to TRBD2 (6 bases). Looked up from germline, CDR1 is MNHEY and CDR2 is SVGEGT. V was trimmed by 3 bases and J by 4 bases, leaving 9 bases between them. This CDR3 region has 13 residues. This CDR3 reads CASSYWGGETQYF. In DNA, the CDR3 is TGTGCCAGCAGTTATTGGGGAGGAGAGACCCAGTACTTC.

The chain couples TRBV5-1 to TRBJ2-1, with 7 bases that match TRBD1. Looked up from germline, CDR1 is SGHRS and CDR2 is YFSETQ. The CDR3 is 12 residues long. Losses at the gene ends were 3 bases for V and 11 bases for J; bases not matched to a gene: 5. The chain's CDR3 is CASSSGGSKQFF. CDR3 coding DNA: TGCGCCAGCAGCTCAGGGGGTTCTAAGCAGTTCTTC.

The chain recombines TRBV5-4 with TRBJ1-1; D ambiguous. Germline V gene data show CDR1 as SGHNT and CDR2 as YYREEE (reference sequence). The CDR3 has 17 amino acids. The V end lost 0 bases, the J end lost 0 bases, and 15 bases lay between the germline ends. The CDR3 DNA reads TGTGCCAGCAGCTTGGGAGGCAGCTCTCCCATGAACACTGAAGCTTTCTTT. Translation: CASSLGGSSPMNTEAFF.

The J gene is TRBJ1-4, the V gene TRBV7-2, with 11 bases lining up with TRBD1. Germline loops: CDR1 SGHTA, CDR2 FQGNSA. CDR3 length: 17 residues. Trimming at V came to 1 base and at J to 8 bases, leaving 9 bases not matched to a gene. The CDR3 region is CASSLVGTGGKEEKLFF. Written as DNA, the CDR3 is TGTGCCAGCAGCTTAGTTGGGACAGGGGGGAAGGAGGAAAAACTGTTTTTT. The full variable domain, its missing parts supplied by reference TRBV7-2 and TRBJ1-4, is GAGVSQSPSNKVTEKGKDVELRCDPISGHTALYWYRQSLGQGLEFLIYFQGNSAPDKSGLPSDRFSAERTGGSVSTLTIQRTQQEDSAVYLCASSLVGTGGKEEKLFFGSGTQLSVL.